The 17 T cell receptor beta chains presented below share a single source sample, sequenced in a study of blood T cell repertoires in COVID-19. Method: immunoSEQ multiplex PCR; TCRdb's copy keeps in-frame clones and lacks some. The table lists fewer than 200,000 clones, 65% to 90% of them singletons. Input material: peripheral blood. Receptors originate from a man in his fifties or sixties with active or convalescent COVID-19.

This CDR3 reads CASKGQGLRAEQYF. CDR3 nucleotides: TGTGCCAGTAAGGGGCAAGGGTTAAGAGCCGAGCAGTACTTC. This chain uses TRBV19 with TRBJ2-7; D might be TRBD1 (5 bases). V lost 7 bases and J lost 6, with 19 bases in between. Per the germline V gene, CDR1 is LNHDA and CDR2 is SQIVND (reference sequence). This CDR3 spans 14 amino acids.

The chain recombines TRBV9 with TRBJ1-3; a possible D gene is TRBD1 (5 bases). The CDR3 consists of 12 residues. From germline, CDR1 is SGDLS and CDR2 YYNGEE. With 1 base removed from V and 11 bases from J, the gap between germline ends came to 10 bases. CDR3 sequence: CASSVYGGAIYF. The CDR3 bases are TGTGCCAGCAGCGTATACGGGGGGGCCATATATTTT.

The chain is built from TRBV11-2 and TRBJ2-1; TRBD1 aligns across 7 bases. This CDR3 is 15 amino acids long. V was pared by 1 base and J by 4 bases, with 4 bases of the junction left unmatched. Per germline, CDR1 SGHAT and CDR2 FQNNGV. CDR3 sequence: CASSLVGTAYNEQFF. The CDR3 DNA is TGTGCCAGCAGCTTAGTCGGGACAGCGTACAATGAGCAGTTCTTC.

The J gene is TRBJ2-7, the V gene TRBV3-1 (or the pseudogene TRBV3-2); no definite D call. This CDR3 contains 14 residues. Trimming took off 1 base at V and 5 bases at J, with 12 bases between the two ends. Germline V gene sequence: CDR1 LGHDT, CDR2 YNNKEL (reference sequence). CDR3 region: CASSQGGQSHEQYF. The DNA for the CDR3 is TGTGCCAGCAGCCAAGGTGGGCAGTCCCACGAGCAGTACTTC.

CDR3 bases: TGTGCCAGCAGCTCCCCCTACAGGGTCATGAACACTGAAGCTTTCTTT. This gives the protein CASSSPYRVMNTEAFF. J is TRBJ1-1 and V is TRBV7-2; D may be TRBD1 (6 bases). Germline lookup yields CDR1 SGHTA and CDR2 FQGNSA. CDR3 length: 16 residues. V was cut by 4 bases and J by 0 bases, with 15 bases left in between.

The V gene is TRBV6-5, the J gene TRBJ2-7; D not certain. This CDR3 has 15 amino acids. The germline V gene encodes CDR1 MNHEY and CDR2 SVGAGI. Trimming stripped 6 bases from V and 1 base from J, with 16 bases between. CDR3 in amino acids: CASRAQWAPSYEQYF. The CDR3 coding sequence is TGTGCCAGCAGGGCTCAGTGGGCTCCATCCTACGAGCAGTACTTC.

The rearrangement joins TRBV24-1 to TRBJ1-1, with 8 positions matching TRBD1. The germline gives CDR1 KGHDR, CDR2 SFDVKD. The CDR3 runs to 15 residues. Trimming removed 4 bases from V and 1 base from J; junction bases left unmatched: 4. The CDR3 DNA sequence: TGTGCCACCAGTGAGGGGACAGGACCGAACACTGAAGCTTTCTTT. It specifies CATSEGTGPNTEAFF.

This rearrangement joins TRBV7-9 to TRBJ1-4; D perhaps matches TRBD1 (6 bases). CDR1 is SEHNR and CDR2 is FQNEAQ in the germline V gene (reference sequence). Trimming stripped 1 base from V and 6 bases from J, with 6 bases between. This CDR3 has 13 residues. This chain's CDR3 is CASSLGQDEKLFF. CDR3 nucleotides: TGTGCCAGCAGCTTAGGACAGGATGAAAAACTGTTTTTT.

The chain employs TRBV7-3 and TRBJ1-6; D unclear. Trimming removed 2 bases from V and 5 bases from J, with 16 bases in between. The CDR3 loop spans 17 amino acids. Germline V lookup: CDR1 SGHTA, CDR2 FQGTGA. The CDR3 coding sequence is TGTGCCAGCAGCTTACGGGCCGGTGGAGGTAATAATTCACCCCTCCACTTT. This codes for CASSLRAGGGNNSPLHF.

The chain links TRBV4-2 to TRBJ1-3; D is uncertain. The CDR3 runs 17 residues. V gave up 0 bases and J gave up 2 bases, with 14 bases separating them. CDR1 LGHNA and CDR2 YNFKEQ come from the germline V gene. As DNA, the CDR3 is TGTGCCAGCAGCCAAGATGGGCCGAGATCCGCTGGAAACACCATATATTTT. This translates into CASSQDGPRSAGNTIYF.

The rearrangement joins TRBV2 to TRBJ1-5; D uncertain. CDR1 and CDR2 (germline): SNHLY, FYNNEI. The CDR3 consists of 13 residues. This CDR3 is CAGSGDSNQPQHF. The CDR3 nucleotides read TGTGCAGGGAGTGGGGATAGCAATCAGCCCCAGCATTTT.

The chain combines TRBV2 with TRBJ1-1, with D perhaps matching TRBD1 (6 bases). Per the germline V gene, CDR1 is SNHLY and CDR2 is FYNNEI. This CDR3 is built from 14 residues. Trimming cost V 6 bases and J 4 bases, with 15 bases left between them. As DNA, the CDR3 is TGTGCCAGCAGCCTACAGGGATTTGGCACTGAAGCTTTCTTT. It codes for CASSLQGFGTEAFF.

The gene calls are TRBV7-3 and TRBJ2-1; no definite D call. The CDR3 extends over 13 amino acids. Deletions cut 1 base from V and 10 bases from J, with 11 bases between. In germline, CDR1 is SGHTA, CDR2 FQGTGA. CDR3 protein: CASSLNGRAEQFF. The DNA of the CDR3 is TGTGCCAGCAGCTTAAATGGTCGAGCCGAGCAGTTCTTC. Based on the CDR3 plus reference TRBV7-3 and TRBJ2-1, the full variable domain is GAGVSQTPSNKVTEKGKYVELRCDPISGHTALYWYRQSLGQGPEFLIYFQGTGAADDSGLPNDRFFAVRPEGSVSTLKIQRTERGDSAVYLCASSLNGRAEQFFGPGTRLTVL.

The CDR3, as DNA: TGTGCCAGCAGCTCATTGGGGGGGGCTGGGTATGGCTACACCTTC. The encoded protein is CASSSLGGAGYGYTF. The V and J genes are TRBV7-2 and TRBJ1-2, with D possibly matching TRBD1 (6 bases). In germline, CDR1 is SGHTA, CDR2 FQGNSA. The CDR3 is 15 amino acids. V lost 4 bases to trimming and J lost 5 bases, with 17 bases between them.

The chain recombines TRBV6-5 with TRBJ2-3, with a possible D match to TRBD1 (5 bases). CDR1 and CDR2 (germline): MNHEY, SVGAGI. V was pared by 2 bases and J by 4 bases, with 16 bases between. The CDR3 has 16 residues. The CDR3 spells CASSYTFTTAADTQYF. In DNA, the CDR3 is TGTGCCAGCAGTTACACTTTTACGACAGCTGCAGATACGCAGTATTTT.

The J gene is TRBJ1-2, the V gene TRBV6-5; 7 bases map to TRBD1. The CDR3 has 13 amino acids. The germline V gene encodes CDR1 MNHEY and CDR2 SVGAGI. Trimming took 7 bases from V and 3 from J; bases not matched to a gene: 5. This CDR3 is CASTGTVDYGYTF. The DNA for the CDR3 is TGTGCCAGCACCGGGACAGTCGACTATGGCTACACCTTC.

J is TRBJ1-6 and V is TRBV5-1; unclear D gene. This CDR3 region has 12 residues. Trimming pared 2 bases from V and 13 bases from J, leaving 10 bases between. Looked up from germline, CDR1 is SGHRS and CDR2 is YFSETQ. The CDR3 sequence: CASSFDSYPLHF. CDR3 DNA sequence: TGCGCCAGCAGCTTCGATAGCTACCCCCTCCACTTT.